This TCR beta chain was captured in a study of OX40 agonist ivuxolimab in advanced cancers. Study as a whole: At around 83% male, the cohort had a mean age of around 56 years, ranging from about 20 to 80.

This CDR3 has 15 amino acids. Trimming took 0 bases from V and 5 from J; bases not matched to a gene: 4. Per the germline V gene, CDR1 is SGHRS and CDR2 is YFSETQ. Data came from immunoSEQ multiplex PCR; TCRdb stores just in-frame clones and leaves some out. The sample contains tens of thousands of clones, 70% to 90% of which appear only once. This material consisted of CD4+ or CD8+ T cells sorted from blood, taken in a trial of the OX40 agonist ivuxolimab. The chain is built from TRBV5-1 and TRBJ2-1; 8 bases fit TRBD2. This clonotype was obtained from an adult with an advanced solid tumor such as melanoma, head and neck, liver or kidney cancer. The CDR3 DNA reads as TGCGCCAGCAGCTTGGACGGGAGGGGACACAATGAGCAGTTCTTC. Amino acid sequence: CASSLDGRGHNEQFF.